This TCR beta chain was obtained from a study of T cells in Graves' hyperthyroidism and ophthalmopathy. Study information: At the time of initial diagnosis and before any treatment, peripheral blood was collected. General study points: Model predictions of ophthalmopathy came a median roughly 6.4 months before onset. Peripheral blood also featured most of the thyroid clonotypes expanded above 0.001.

About this clonotype: The antigen is undetermined.

Template material for amplifying TCR beta CDR3 regions consisted of RNA transcripts. Initially, a first-round RT-PCR of the TCR CDR3 employed the HTBI primer set. One entry per CDR3 protein, called by TCRdb with MiXCR from the multiplex PCR reads. The data hold about 600,000 distinct CDR3 sequences, with roughly a sixth observed a single time. V was cut by 6 bases and J by 0 bases, with 12 bases left in between. The CDR3 sequence is 14 residues long. In germline, CDR1 is DFQATT, CDR2 SNEGSKA (reference sequence). This receptor was obtained from a woman aged 35 to 49 with Graves' ophthalmopathy. The chain employs TRBV20-1 and TRBJ1-3; D is perhaps TRBD1 (6 bases). Material for sequencing was blood. The CDR3 coding sequence is TGCAGTGCAGCCAGGGGTCGCTCTGGAAACACCATATATTTT. Amino acids: CSAARGRSGNTIYF.